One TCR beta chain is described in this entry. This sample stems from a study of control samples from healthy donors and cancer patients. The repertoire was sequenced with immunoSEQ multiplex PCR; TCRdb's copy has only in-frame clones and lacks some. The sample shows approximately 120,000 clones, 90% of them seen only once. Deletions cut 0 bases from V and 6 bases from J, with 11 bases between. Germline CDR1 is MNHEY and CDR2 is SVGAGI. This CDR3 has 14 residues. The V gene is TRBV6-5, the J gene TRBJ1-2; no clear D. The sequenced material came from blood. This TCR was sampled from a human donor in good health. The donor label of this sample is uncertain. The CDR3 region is CASSYSETSDGYTF. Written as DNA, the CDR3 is TGTGCCAGCAGTTACTCTGAAACATCAGATGGCTACACCTTC.